A single sample is the source of the 28 T cell receptor beta chains below, sequenced in a study of T-cell reconstitution after alpha-beta-depleted transplantation in children. For TCRbeta, the library was prepared with unique molecular identifiers. MiXCR, run by TCRdb on the PCR reads, gives a single entry per CDR3 protein. The sample has approximately 350,000 distinct CDR3 sequences, 10% seen once; the top ten hold roughly 2.5%. The source material was PBMCs from the stem cell graft donor, sampled from the stem cell graft. All receptors derive from a human donor who donated a stem cell graft to a child with acute lymphoblastic leukemia.

This clonotype was picked up a small number of times. This chain uses TRBV7-2 with TRBJ2-1; 9 bases agree with TRBD2. The V segment lost 5 bases and the J segment 6 bases; nucleotides outside the gene matches: 8. CDR1 SGHTA and CDR2 FQGNSA come from the germline V gene. The CDR3 covers 15 residues. The CDR3 nucleotides read TGTGCCAGCAGCCATATAGCGGGAGAAGGCAATGAGCAGTTCTTC. Protein sequence: CASSHIAGEGNEQFF.

The CDR3 sequence: CASSHPRASGREVDYNEQFF. For the CDR3, the DNA is TGTGCCAGCAGCCACCCCCGGGCTAGCGGGAGAGAAGTCGACTACAATGAGCAGTTCTTC. V is TRBV7-6 and J is TRBJ2-1; 10 bases line up with TRBD2. The J segment lost 3 bases and the V segment lost 5 bases, leaving 19 bases of the junction unmatched. CDR3 length: 20 amino acids. Germline V gives CDR1 SGHVS, CDR2 FNYEAQ.

V is TRBV7-2 and J is TRBJ2-1, with D possibly TRBD1 on 6 matching bases. Germline loops: CDR1 SGHTA, CDR2 FQGNSA. This CDR3 is built from 15 residues. With 5 bases removed from V and 2 bases from J, the gap between germline ends came to 13 bases. For the CDR3, the DNA is TGTGCCAGCAGCATAACGAGGACAGCCTACAATGAGCAGTTCTTC. This encodes CASSITRTAYNEQFF.

This clonotype showed up just a few times. The chain links TRBV5-1 to TRBJ2-3; a weak D match, TRBD2 (6 bases). The germline V and J ends were trimmed by 4 bases and 4 bases, with 13 bases remaining between them. The CDR3 contains 14 residues. Germline loops: CDR1 SGHRS, CDR2 YFSETQ. In DNA form, the CDR3 reads TGCGCCAGCAGCGCTGGGGGACTCCCAGATACGCAGTATTTT. Translating it yields CASSAGGLPDTQYF. The full variable domain, with the rest looked up from reference TRBV5-1 and TRBJ2-3, is KAGVTQTPRYLIKTRGQQVTLSCSPISGHRSVSWYQQTPGQGLQFLFEYFSETQRNKGNFPGRFSGRQFSNSRSEMNVSTLELGDSALYLCASSAGGLPDTQYFGPGTRLTVL.

This clonotype was seen a few times. The chain carries TRBV3-1 and TRBJ2-3; 12 positions match TRBD2. The germline V gene encodes CDR1 LGHDT and CDR2 YNNKEL (reference sequence). Germline trimming cut 4 bases from V and 7 bases from J; bases unmatched to any gene: 6. CDR3 size: 15 residues. The CDR3 DNA reads TGTGCCAGCAGCCTTACTAGCGGGAGGCCTCATACGCAGTATTTT. It codes for CASSLTSGRPHTQYF.

In this sample, this clonotype turned up a few times. The limits of the CDR3 on the DNA are not certain, so only TCRdb's listed CDR3 is given. This chain connects TRBV7-5 to TRBJ2-5; TRBD2 reflects the table's D call only, with no check against the DNA. TRBV7-5 is a known pseudogene. The CDR3 spans 20 amino acids, including both terminal residues. CDR3 sequence: CISVPEAPYSYREGSETQYF.

The chain employs TRBV7-9 and TRBJ2-7; 11 bases agree with TRBD2. The CDR3 extends over 15 amino acids. Germline CDR1 SEHNR, CDR2 FQNEAQ (reference sequence). The J segment lost 0 bases and the V segment lost 6 bases, leaving 4 bases of the junction unmatched. As DNA, the CDR3 is TGTGCCAGCAGACAGACTAGCGGGGACTCCTACGAGCAGTACTTC. Encoded protein: CASRQTSGDSYEQYF.

This clonotype was detected a few times. The chain combines TRBV4-2 with TRBJ2-3; 9 positions match TRBD2. The CDR3 length is 16 residues. CDR1 is LGHNA, CDR2 YNFKEQ, per germline. V lost 0 bases to trimming and J lost 7 bases; unmatched junction nucleotides: 8. The CDR3 sequence is CASSQENSGSVYTQYF. The CDR3 DNA is TGTGCCAGCAGCCAAGAAAATAGCGGGAGTGTTTATACGCAGTATTTT.

This chain uses TRBV4-3 with TRBJ2-1; TRBD2 agrees at 8 bases. Trimming removed 1 base from V and 6 bases from J; junction bases left unmatched: 5. This CDR3 spans 15 amino acids. Germline loops: CDR1 LGHNA, CDR2 YSLEER. CDR3 DNA sequence: TGCGCCAGCAGCCAAGGGACTAGCAGTCGCAATGAGCAGTTCTTC. Its protein is CASSQGTSSRNEQFF.

This clonotype was detected a few times. CDR3 DNA: TGCGCCAGCAGCCAAGGCAGACAGGGGATCTACAATGAGCAGTTCTTC. It translates to CASSQGRQGIYNEQFF. V gene TRBV4-3 combines with J gene TRBJ2-1; 8 nucleotides agree with TRBD1. This CDR3 spans 16 amino acids. Losses at the gene ends were 1 base for V and 3 bases for J; bases not matched to a gene: 5. Germline-derived CDR1 and CDR2 are LGHNA and YSLEER.

V usage is TRBV6-1 and J usage is TRBJ2-1, with 8 bases aligning to TRBD2. Germline values: CDR1 MNHNS, CDR2 SASEGT. Germline trimming cut 4 bases from V and 7 bases from J; bases unmatched to any gene: 0. There are 12 residues in the CDR3. The CDR3 DNA reads TGTGCCAGCAGTGCGGGAGGGAATGAGCAGTTCTTC. Amino acid sequence: CASSAGGNEQFF.

This rearrangement joins TRBV4-1 to TRBJ2-1; 7 positions match TRBD1. This CDR3 comprises 14 residues. CDR1 MGHRA and CDR2 YSYEKL come from the germline V gene. With V trimmed by 4 bases and J by 10 bases, 10 bases remained unmatched. In DNA form, the CDR3 reads TGCGCCAGCAGCCGGGGTAGCTCCAGGGGGGAGCAGTTCTTC. It specifies CASSRGSSRGEQFF.

Only a few counts were recorded for this clonotype. The chain combines TRBV20-1 with TRBJ1-5; D remains unclear. The CDR3 extends over 12 amino acids. Germline CDR1 DFQATT, CDR2 SNEGSKA (reference sequence). Trimming stripped 3 bases from V and 1 base from J, with 4 bases between. CDR3: CSARQSNQPQHF. The CDR3 DNA is TGCAGTGCTAGGCAGAGCAATCAGCCCCAGCATTTT.

This rearrangement joins TRBV5-1 to TRBJ1-2, with a possible D match to TRBD1 (5 bases). The CDR3 is 14 amino acids. With 0 bases removed from V and 9 bases from J, the gap between germline ends came to 15 bases. Germline V CDR1 and CDR2: SGHRS, YFSETQ. The CDR3 loop is CASSLGHGRGSYTF. In nucleotides, the CDR3 is TGCGCCAGCAGCTTGGGGCACGGCCGGGGGAGCTACACCTTC. The whole variable domain, remainder taken from reference TRBV5-1 and TRBJ1-2, is KAGVTQTPRYLIKTRGQQVTLSCSPISGHRSVSWYQQTPGQGLQFLFEYFSETQRNKGNFPGRFSGRQFSNSRSEMNVSTLELGDSALYLCASSLGHGRGSYTFGSGTRLTVV.

This clonotype was counted between two and nine times. This chain connects TRBV7-9 to TRBJ2-5; 9 bases map to TRBD2. CDR1 SEHNR and CDR2 FQNEAQ come from the germline V gene (reference sequence). This CDR3 has 15 residues. The trim removed 5 bases at V and 10 bases at J, leaving 14 bases unmatched. CDR3 protein: CASSLGVSGSGRQYF. The CDR3 DNA sequence: TGTGCCAGCAGCCTCGGGGTTAGCGGGAGTGGACGCCAGTACTTC.

This clonotype was found a few times. This chain uses TRBV12-3 or TRBV12-4 with TRBJ1-2; possible D gene TRBD1, 5 bases. Trimming left V 5 bases short and J 0 bases short, with 10 bases between. The CDR3 loop spans 14 amino acids. For the CDR3, the DNA is TGTGCCAGCAGTCTCAGGGAATCTAACTATGGCTACACCTTC. This encodes CASSLRESNYGYTF.

This clonotype was seen only a few times. The chain carries TRBV19 and TRBJ1-2; D is unresolved. There are 13 residues in the CDR3. The germline V and J ends were trimmed by 8 bases and 0 bases, with 10 bases remaining between them. Per germline, CDR1 LNHDA and CDR2 SQIVND (reference sequence). CDR3 region: CASQGQSNYGYTF. Written as DNA, the CDR3 is TGTGCCAGTCAAGGGCAGTCTAACTATGGCTACACCTTC.

This clonotype appeared a few times. The V and J genes are TRBV7-6 and TRBJ2-2, with TRBD2 matching 9 bases. The J segment lost 4 bases and the V segment lost 5 bases, leaving 8 bases of the junction unmatched. Germline CDR1 and CDR2: SGHVS and FNYEAQ. The CDR3 sequence is 16 residues long. For the CDR3, the DNA is TGTGCCAGCAGCATCTCCGGGACTAGCCTCACCGGGGAGCTGTTTTTT. It encodes CASSISGTSLTGELFF.

This clonotype was seen a handful of times. The chain couples TRBV2 to TRBJ2-3; TRBD2 agrees at 13 bases. CDR1 and CDR2 from the germline V gene are SNHLY and FYNNEI. The CDR3 consists of 16 residues. Losses at the gene ends were 3 bases for V and 9 bases for J; bases not matched to a gene: 9. Here the CDR3 DNA reads TGTGCCAGCAGTGACACTAGCGGGAGGGCCCGGGCCACGCAGTATTTT. Amino acids: CASSDTSGRARATQYF.

The sample holds a few counts of this clonotype. The V call is TRBV4-3, the J call TRBJ2-7; 10 bases are a match to TRBD2. The CDR3 spans 19 residues. J was trimmed by 4 bases and V by 0 bases; bases with no gene match: 15. Germline V gene data show CDR1 as LGHNA and CDR2 as YSLEER. The CDR3 sequence is CASSQDGLAEPLGPYEQYF. The CDR3 bases are TGCGCCAGCAGCCAAGATGGACTAGCGGAGCCTCTCGGCCCTTACGAGCAGTACTTC.

The sample holds a few counts of this clonotype. The V call is TRBV29-1, the J call TRBJ1-2; D ambiguous. The CDR3 extends over 11 amino acids. With 0 bases removed from V and 8 bases from J, the gap between germline ends came to 7 bases. Per the germline V gene, CDR1 is SQVTM and CDR2 is ANQGSEA. The CDR3 here is CSVEDQRGYTF. The CDR3, as DNA: TGCAGCGTTGAAGATCAGCGGGGCTACACCTTC.

In its sample, this clonotype was seen many times. V gene TRBV2 combines with J gene TRBJ2-3, with D possibly matching TRBD1 (6 bases). CDR1 and CDR2 from the germline V gene are SNHLY and FYNNEI. This CDR3 contains 16 residues. The germline V and J ends were trimmed by 3 bases and 9 bases, with 22 bases remaining between them. In DNA, the CDR3 is TGTGCCAGCAGTGATCAGAGGACAGTCCCGTCTCGGACGCAGTATTTT. This gives the protein CASSDQRTVPSRTQYF. Full variable domain (missing parts from reference TRBV2 and TRBJ2-3): EPEVTQTPSHQVTQMGQEVILRCVPISNHLYFYWYRQILGQKVEFLVSFYNNEISEKSEIFDDQFSVERPDGSNFTLKIRSTKLEDSAMYFCASSDQRTVPSRTQYFGPGTRLTVL.

This clonotype has only a few counts. The chain is built from TRBV5-1 and TRBJ2-5; possible D gene TRBD1, 6 bases. This CDR3 is built from 16 residues. V was shortened by 0 bases and J by 1 base, with 13 bases between the two germline ends. In germline, CDR1 is SGHRS, CDR2 YFSETQ. The CDR3 bases are TGCGCCAGCAGCTTGGAAGGGGGTTTGTCCCAAGAGACCCAGTACTTC. Amino acids: CASSLEGGLSQETQYF.

The CDR3 nucleotides read TGTGCCAGCAGCCGCCGTGACGCTGAAAAACTGTTTTTT. This gives the protein CASSRRDAEKLFF. This chain uses TRBV4-2 with TRBJ1-4; D not certain. This CDR3 is built from 13 residues. V lost 4 bases and J lost 7, with 10 bases in between. The germline V gene has CDR1 LGHNA and CDR2 YNFKEQ.

This clonotype was seen many times. The chain joins TRBV27 to TRBJ1-2; D is undetermined. This CDR3 spans 14 amino acids. V was trimmed by 3 bases and J by 5 bases, leaving 13 bases between them. Per germline, CDR1 MNHEY and CDR2 SMNVEV (reference sequence). CDR3 loop: CASSFSGGTYGYTF. Written as DNA, the CDR3 is TGTGCCAGCAGTTTCTCAGGAGGCACGTATGGCTACACCTTC.

This rearrangement joins TRBV20-1 to TRBJ1-1; D is uncertain. The CDR3 sequence is 12 residues long. Looked up from germline, CDR1 is DFQATT and CDR2 is SNEGSKA (reference sequence). DNA of the CDR3: TGCAGCGCCCGAAGAGGGAACACTGAAGCTTTCTTT. This translates into CSARRGNTEAFF.

This clonotype was counted only a few times. This chain connects TRBV5-5 to TRBJ2-7, with D tentatively TRBD2 (5 bases). CDR3 length equals 14 residues. Germline V gene lookup returns CDR1 SGHKS and CDR2 YYEKEE (reference sequence). The V gene lost 0 bases and the J gene lost 6 bases, with 13 bases spanning the gap. CDR3 in DNA: TGTGCCAGCAGCTTGGAAAGGGAGATGGGCGAGCAGTACTTC. Its protein product is CASSLEREMGEQYF.

In this sample, this clonotype turned up many times. One junction end disagrees with the germline gene, perhaps due to a read error. The rearrangement links TRBV5-1 to TRBJ2-7; possible D gene TRBD1, 5 bases. Germline V lookup: CDR1 SGHRS, CDR2 YFSETQ. The length of the CDR3 is 12 residues. CDR3 loop: CASSLAGNEQYF. CDR3 nucleotide sequence: TGTGCCAGCAGCTTAGCAGGGAACGAGCAGTACTTC.